The rows below give T cell receptor beta chains drawn from one sample of a study of cytomegalovirus exposure and HLA in healthy donors. The data were produced by immunoSEQ multiplex PCR, yet TCRdb's version contains in-frame clones alone and is incomplete. The sample holds approximately 69,000 clones, approximately 74% seen once. Sample: PBMCs. The receptors derive from a woman in her twenties or thirties in good health and CMV-seropositive. Both conserved end residues are part of each CDR3. Each record gives: D gene, J gene, clone size, V gene, CDR3 protein, CDR3 DNA. A D gene is named only where the DNA matches it firmly. Size values are once, few and many counts, or a class for expanded clones, and some rows have none.

d_call: TRBD2
j_call: TRBJ2-5
clone_size: few
v_call: TRBV7-3
cdr3_aa: CASSSQLTRLAGGGETQYF
cdr3_nt: TGTGCCAGCAGCTCCCAACTGACTAGACTAGCGGGAGGGGGAGAGACCCAGTACTTC

d_call: -
j_call: TRBJ1-2
clone_size: once
v_call: TRBV18
cdr3_aa: CASSLGAAYGYTF
cdr3_nt: TGTGCCAGCTCACTGGGGGCAGCCTATGGCTACACCTTC

d_call: TRBD2
j_call: TRBJ2-3
clone_size: -
v_call: TRBV7-9
cdr3_aa: CASSFSGSSDTQYF
cdr3_nt: TGTGCCAGCAGCTTCAGCGGGAGCTCGGATACGCAGTATTTT

d_call: TRBD2
j_call: TRBJ2-7
clone_size: -
v_call: TRBV7-6
cdr3_aa: CASSLAGAYEQYF
cdr3_nt: TGTGCCAGCAGCCTCGCGGGGGCCTACGAGCAGTACTTC

d_call: -
j_call: TRBJ1-5
clone_size: -
v_call: TRBV23-1
cdr3_aa: CASRLGEGSLPQHF
cdr3_nt: TGCGCCAGCAGGTTGGGGGAGGGTTCACTCCCCCAGCATTTT

d_call: TRBD2
j_call: TRBJ2-1
clone_size: few
v_call: TRBV7-2
cdr3_aa: CASSTGLAVVVEQFF
cdr3_nt: TGTGCCAGCAGCACTGGACTAGCGGTAGTTGTAGAGCAGTTCTTC

d_call: -
j_call: TRBJ1-2
clone_size: -
v_call: TRBV7-2
cdr3_aa: CASSLASQGDYGYTF
cdr3_nt: TGTGCCAGCAGCTTGGCATCACAGGGAGACTATGGCTACACCTTC

d_call: -
j_call: TRBJ2-7
clone_size: -
v_call: TRBV7-2
cdr3_aa: CASSLARASYEQYF
cdr3_nt: TGTGCCAGCAGCTTAGCACGCGCCTCCTACGAGCAGTACTTC

d_call: TRBD1
j_call: TRBJ1-2
clone_size: -
v_call: TRBV2
cdr3_aa: CASTPGQPYAGYTF
cdr3_nt: TGTGCCAGTACTCCGGGACAGCCGTATGCTGGCTACACCTTC

d_call: -
j_call: TRBJ1-5
clone_size: few
v_call: TRBV30
cdr3_aa: CAWSHREEVYPPQHF
cdr3_nt: TGTGCCTGGAGTCACCGGGAGGAAGTCTACCCGCCCCAGCATTTT

d_call: TRBD2
j_call: TRBJ2-1
clone_size: many
v_call: TRBV6-1
cdr3_aa: CASRLGGPTHEQFF
cdr3_nt: TGTGCCAGCCGACTGGGAGGGCCCACCCATGAGCAGTTCTTC

d_call: -
j_call: TRBJ2-1
clone_size: -
v_call: TRBV30
cdr3_aa: CAWDSGLHYNEQFF
cdr3_nt: TGTGCCTGGGATTCGGGACTCCACTACAATGAGCAGTTCTTC

d_call: -
j_call: TRBJ1-2
clone_size: -
v_call: TRBV29-1
cdr3_aa: CSVGRENYGYTF
cdr3_nt: TGCAGCGTTGGACGGGAGAACTATGGCTACACCTTC

d_call: TRBD2
j_call: TRBJ2-5
clone_size: -
v_call: TRBV4-1
cdr3_aa: CASSYSGSSRETQYF
cdr3_nt: TGCGCCAGCAGCTATAGCGGGTCCTCCCGAGAGACCCAGTACTTC

d_call: TRBD2
j_call: TRBJ2-1
clone_size: -
v_call: TRBV19
cdr3_aa: CASTSSGRGPQFF
cdr3_nt: TGTGCCAGTACCTCTAGCGGGAGGGGGCCCCAGTTCTTC

d_call: -
j_call: TRBJ2-7
clone_size: -
v_call: TRBV5-6
cdr3_aa: CASSYSSEQYF
cdr3_nt: TGTGCCAGCAGCTACTCTAGCGAGCAGTACTTC

d_call: -
j_call: TRBJ1-4
clone_size: -
v_call: TRBV14
cdr3_aa: CASSHGEKLFF
cdr3_nt: TGTGCCAGCAGCCACGGTGAAAAACTGTTTTTT

d_call: -
j_call: TRBJ1-5
clone_size: -
v_call: TRBV30
cdr3_aa: CAWSGPGGNQPQHF
cdr3_nt: TGTGCCTGGAGTGGTCCCGGGGGCAATCAGCCCCAGCATTTT

d_call: -
j_call: TRBJ2-1
clone_size: -
v_call: TRBV7-2
cdr3_aa: CASSLTAGSGEQFF
cdr3_nt: TGTGCCAGCAGCTTAACGGCGGGGTCCGGCGAGCAGTTCTTC

d_call: TRBD2
j_call: TRBJ2-1
clone_size: -
v_call: TRBV7-9
cdr3_aa: CASSLGGRGTNEQFF
cdr3_nt: TGTGCCAGCAGCTTGGGCGGGAGAGGAACCAATGAGCAGTTCTTC

d_call: TRBD1
j_call: TRBJ2-7
clone_size: -
v_call: TRBV29-1
cdr3_aa: CSVEVTGKGEQYF
cdr3_nt: TGCAGCGTTGAGGTGACAGGGAAGGGGGAGCAGTACTTC

d_call: TRBD2
j_call: TRBJ2-1
clone_size: -
v_call: TRBV30
cdr3_aa: CAWKLAGDRSQFF
cdr3_nt: TGTGCCTGGAAACTAGCGGGAGACCGATCGCAGTTCTTC

d_call: TRBD1
j_call: TRBJ2-1
clone_size: -
v_call: TRBV6-1
cdr3_aa: CASSNRQGAGDEQFF
cdr3_nt: TGTGCCAGCAGTAACAGACAGGGGGCAGGTGATGAGCAGTTCTTC

d_call: -
j_call: TRBJ1-1
clone_size: few
v_call: TRBV29-1
cdr3_aa: CSVVPPTGNTEAFF
cdr3_nt: TGCAGCGTTGTGCCCCCCACTGGGAACACTGAAGCTTTCTTT

d_call: TRBD1
j_call: TRBJ2-2
clone_size: -
v_call: TRBV28
cdr3_aa: CASRGQGTGELFF
cdr3_nt: TGTGCCAGCAGGGGACAGGGCACCGGGGAGCTGTTTTTT

d_call: -
j_call: TRBJ2-2
clone_size: few
v_call: TRBV11-3
cdr3_aa: CASSLRDPGELFF
cdr3_nt: TGTGCCAGCAGCTTGCGGGACCCCGGGGAGCTGTTTTTT

d_call: -
j_call: TRBJ2-1
clone_size: -
v_call: TRBV30
cdr3_aa: CAWSGGSLRKGLNEQFF
cdr3_nt: TGTGCCTGGAGTGGAGGGTCTCTTAGGAAGGGTTTGAATGAGCAGTTCTTC

d_call: -
j_call: TRBJ1-5
clone_size: -
v_call: TRBV7-2
cdr3_aa: CASQNQGSTYSNQPQHF
cdr3_nt: TGTGCCAGCCAAAACCAGGGCTCTACTTATAGCAATCAGCCCCAGCATTTT

d_call: -
j_call: TRBJ2-1
clone_size: -
v_call: TRBV11-2
cdr3_aa: CASSSGVRNEQFF
cdr3_nt: TGTGCCAGCAGCTCAGGTGTTCGCAATGAGCAGTTCTTC

d_call: TRBD1
j_call: TRBJ1-1
clone_size: -
v_call: TRBV29-1
cdr3_aa: CSVETGGFGTEAFF
cdr3_nt: TGCAGCGTCGAGACAGGGGGCTTTGGCACTGAAGCTTTCTTT

d_call: TRBD1
j_call: TRBJ2-5
clone_size: -
v_call: TRBV27
cdr3_aa: CASSLRDRGGETQYF
cdr3_nt: TGTGCCAGCAGTTTAAGGGACAGGGGCGGAGAGACCCAGTACTTC

d_call: -
j_call: TRBJ2-1
clone_size: -
v_call: TRBV11-2
cdr3_aa: CASSLGDSDFYNEQFF
cdr3_nt: TGTGCCAGCAGCTTAGGGGACTCCGACTTCTACAATGAGCAGTTCTTC

d_call: -
j_call: TRBJ1-1
clone_size: -
v_call: TRBV18
cdr3_aa: CASSPGQGTEAFF
cdr3_nt: TGTGCCAGCTCGCCCGGCCAGGGGACTGAAGCTTTCTTT

d_call: -
j_call: TRBJ2-7
clone_size: few
v_call: TRBV13
cdr3_aa: CASSFAYEQYF
cdr3_nt: TGTGCCAGCAGCTTCGCCTACGAGCAGTACTTC

d_call: -
j_call: TRBJ1-1
clone_size: -
v_call: TRBV28
cdr3_aa: CASPPRTRTMNTEAFF
cdr3_nt: TGTGCCAGCCCCCCCCGGACACGGACTATGAACACTGAAGCTTTCTTT

d_call: -
j_call: TRBJ2-1
clone_size: -
v_call: TRBV6-6
cdr3_aa: CASSLAYTYNEQFF
cdr3_nt: TGTGCCAGCAGCCTAGCGTATACCTACAATGAGCAGTTCTTC

d_call: TRBD1
j_call: TRBJ1-2
clone_size: -
v_call: TRBV13
cdr3_aa: CASSVDRGHGYTF
cdr3_nt: TGTGCCAGCAGCGTAGACAGGGGGCATGGCTACACCTTC

d_call: TRBD1
j_call: TRBJ2-7
clone_size: -
v_call: TRBV29-1
cdr3_aa: CSVSYLNRGRTNEQYF
cdr3_nt: TGCAGCGTTTCTTACCTCAACAGGGGGCGGACGAACGAGCAGTACTTC

d_call: -
j_call: TRBJ2-7
clone_size: -
v_call: TRBV6-5
cdr3_aa: CASSLDTATYEQYF
cdr3_nt: TGTGCCAGCAGTCTAGATACCGCGACCTACGAGCAGTACTTC

d_call: -
j_call: TRBJ1-5
clone_size: once
v_call: TRBV15
cdr3_aa: CATSSPSQPQHF
cdr3_nt: TGTGCCACCAGCAGCCCCAGTCAGCCCCAGCATTTT

d_call: -
j_call: TRBJ1-2
clone_size: -
v_call: TRBV30
cdr3_aa: CAWSVESFRGYTF
cdr3_nt: TGTGCCTGGAGTGTCGAGTCGTTTCGCGGCTACACCTTC

d_call: TRBD2
j_call: TRBJ2-1
clone_size: few
v_call: TRBV5-4
cdr3_aa: CASGGLAGASEQFF
cdr3_nt: TGTGCCAGCGGAGGGTTAGCGGGAGCGAGTGAGCAGTTCTTC

d_call: -
j_call: TRBJ1-1
clone_size: -
v_call: TRBV19
cdr3_aa: CASSTSQGTVAEAFF
cdr3_nt: TGTGCCAGTAGTACCTCACAGGGAACAGTGGCTGAAGCTTTCTTT

d_call: TRBD1
j_call: TRBJ1-1
clone_size: once
v_call: TRBV28
cdr3_aa: CASSLLGTGAEAFF
cdr3_nt: TGTGCCAGCAGTTTATTGGGGACAGGGGCTGAAGCTTTCTTT

d_call: -
j_call: TRBJ2-5
clone_size: -
v_call: TRBV6-5
cdr3_aa: CASSYSRQPQETQYF
cdr3_nt: TGTGCCAGCAGTTACTCCAGACAGCCACAAGAGACCCAGTACTTC

d_call: -
j_call: TRBJ1-5
clone_size: -
v_call: TRBV6-5
cdr3_aa: CASGQPNQPQHF
cdr3_nt: TGTGCCAGCGGACAGCCAAATCAGCCCCAGCATTTT

d_call: TRBD1
j_call: TRBJ1-3
clone_size: few
v_call: TRBV28
cdr3_aa: CASSRGQGRNTIYF
cdr3_nt: TGTGCCAGCAGCCGAGGACAGGGAAGAAACACCATATATTTT

d_call: -
j_call: TRBJ1-1
clone_size: once
v_call: TRBV5-1
cdr3_aa: CASSLAGQTNTEAFF
cdr3_nt: TGCGCCAGCAGCTTGGCCGGACAGACGAACACTGAAGCTTTCTTT

d_call: -
j_call: TRBJ1-1
clone_size: -
v_call: TRBV18
cdr3_aa: CASSRPNTEAFF
cdr3_nt: TGTGCCAGCTCGCGCCCGAACACTGAAGCTTTCTTT

d_call: -
j_call: TRBJ2-3
clone_size: once
v_call: TRBV7-2
cdr3_aa: CASSLSGDTQYF
cdr3_nt: TGTGCCAGCAGCTTAAGCGGAGATACGCAGTATTTT

d_call: -
j_call: TRBJ1-2
clone_size: -
v_call: TRBV27
cdr3_aa: CASSLEGRGDGYTF
cdr3_nt: TGTGCCAGCAGTTTAGAGGGCCGGGGGGATGGCTACACCTTC

d_call: -
j_call: TRBJ1-5
clone_size: few
v_call: TRBV6-5
cdr3_aa: CASSPSGFGNQPQHF
cdr3_nt: TGTGCCAGCAGTCCCTCGGGGTTCGGCAATCAGCCCCAGCATTTT

d_call: -
j_call: TRBJ2-7
clone_size: -
v_call: TRBV6-1
cdr3_aa: CASSEQSGSWGEQYF
cdr3_nt: TGTGCCAGCAGTGAACAATCAGGGTCCTGGGGCGAGCAGTACTTC

d_call: -
j_call: TRBJ1-5
clone_size: -
v_call: TRBV29-1
cdr3_aa: CSVAIQGDSNQPQHF
cdr3_nt: TGCAGCGTCGCCATACAGGGAGATAGCAATCAGCCCCAGCATTTT

d_call: -
j_call: TRBJ2-3
clone_size: -
v_call: TRBV21-1
cdr3_aa: CASSYQSTDTQYF
cdr3_nt: TGTGCCAGCAGCTATCAGAGCACAGATACGCAGTATTTT

d_call: -
j_call: TRBJ1-1
clone_size: once
v_call: TRBV11-2
cdr3_aa: CASSQWGGASAFF
cdr3_nt: TGTGCCAGCAGCCAATGGGGGGGGGCATCGGCTTTCTTT